The T cell receptor beta chain described here comes from a study of patients and donors after allogeneic stem cell transplantation. In germline, CDR1 is MDHEN, CDR2 SYDVKM. After removal of 7 bases from V and 5 bases from J, the junction contained 8 bases not matched to a gene. The CDR3 contains 15 residues. In TCRdb, the RT-PCR reads were re-called with MiXCR into one record per CDR3 protein. The sample has 20,000 to 30,000 distinct CDR3 sequences; 8.1% are singletons. The sequence derives from a human donor who was either an allogeneic HSCT recipient or a stem cell or donor lymphocyte infusion donor (not recorded which). It is not recorded whose cells these are; they may come from a transplant donor. The chain couples TRBV28 to TRBJ2-2, with 9 bases identical to TRBD2. The sequenced material came from blood, either unsorted or a sorted T cell fraction (not recorded which). CDR3 sequence reads: CASTLGGGATGELFF. CDR3 nucleotide sequence: TGTGCCAGCACCCTTGGCGGGGGGGCAACCGGGGAGCTGTTTTTT.